Below, 19 T cell receptor beta chains from the same sample are listed, as sequenced in a study of blood T cell repertoires in COVID-19. The protocol was immunoSEQ multiplex PCR, while the TCRdb copy is restricted to in-frame clones and leaves out a portion. This sample has some 390,000 clones; 75% to 90% occur once, and the top ten carry 1.1%. The sample comprised PBMCs or T cells enriched from blood (not recorded which). Receptor source: a man aged 30-40 years who had recovered from COVID-19.

The rearrangement uses TRBV2 and TRBJ2-7, with TRBD2 identical over 12 bases. Germline V gene data show CDR1 as SNHLY and CDR2 as FYNNEI. The CDR3 extends over 14 amino acids. The J segment lost 4 bases and the V segment lost 7 bases, leaving 5 bases of the junction unmatched. The DNA for the CDR3 is TGTGCCAGCATTCGACTAGCGGGAGAATACGAGCAGTACTTC. It codes for CASIRLAGEYEQYF. Full variable domain (outside the CDR3, taken from reference TRBV2 and TRBJ2-7): EPEVTQTPSHQVTQMGQEVILRCVPISNHLYFYWYRQILGQKVEFLVSFYNNEISEKSEIFDDQFSVERPDGSNFTLKIRSTKLEDSAMYFCASIRLAGEYEQYFGPGTRLTVT.

The chain uses TRBV11-2 and TRBJ1-1; D possibly corresponds to TRBD1 (6 bases). The CDR3 runs 16 residues. The germline CDR1 and CDR2 sequences are SGHAT and FQNNGV. Trimming pared 4 bases from V and 0 bases from J, leaving 15 bases between. The CDR3 DNA reads as TGTGCCAGCAGCTCCATTCCGGGACAAGTGAACACTGAAGCTTTCTTT. It is translated as CASSSIPGQVNTEAFF.

CDR3 region: CASSRRDRGPTEAFF. CDR3 nucleotides: TGCGCCAGCAGCCGACGGGACAGGGGCCCCACTGAAGCTTTCTTT. V and J are TRBV5-1 and TRBJ1-1; the match to TRBD1 covers 10 bases. This CDR3 region has 15 residues. Germline CDR1 and CDR2: SGHRS and YFSETQ. V was clipped by 4 bases and J by 4 bases; unmatched bases: 7.

This clone was seen only a few times. The chain recombines TRBV2 with TRBJ2-3; possible D gene TRBD2, 5 bases. CDR3 length: 16 residues. In germline, CDR1 is SNHLY, CDR2 FYNNEI. V lost 4 bases, J lost 2 bases, and 16 bases lay in between. This CDR3 reads CASSGWSGLITDTQYF. The DNA for the CDR3 is TGTGCCAGCAGTGGTTGGAGCGGCTTAATCACAGATACGCAGTATTTT.

The V and J genes are TRBV7-9 and TRBJ2-5; TRBD2 aligns across 7 bases. Germline values: CDR1 SEHNR, CDR2 FQNEAQ (reference sequence). Trimming took 7 bases from V and 4 from J; bases not matched to a gene: 6. The CDR3 has 13 amino acids. CDR3 region: CASTLGGVETQYF. CDR3 DNA: TGTGCCAGCACCTTGGGGGGGGTAGAGACCCAGTACTTC.

This clone was picked up one time. The chain joins TRBV5-1 to TRBJ2-5, with D uncertain. The V gene lost 7 bases and the J gene lost 1 base, with 14 bases spanning the gap. Germline CDR1 is SGHRS and CDR2 is YFSETQ. This CDR3 contains 14 residues. This chain's CDR3 is CASQWSGGQETQYF. CDR3 nucleotides: TGCGCCAGCCAATGGAGTGGCGGCCAAGAGACCCAGTACTTC.

V gene TRBV19 combines with J gene TRBJ1-2; D perhaps matches TRBD1 (5 bases). The CDR3 sequence is 12 residues long. Trimming shortened V by 1 base and J by 8 bases, and 8 bases separated the two germline ends. CDR1 is LNHDA, CDR2 SQIVND, per germline (reference sequence). In nucleotides, the CDR3 is TGTGCCAGTAGTATAGGCGGGGCCGGCTACACCTTC. Encoded protein: CASSIGGAGYTF. Using reference TRBV19 and TRBJ1-2 for the parts outside the CDR3, the full variable domain is DGGITQSPKYLFRKEGQNVTLSCEQNLNHDAMYWYRQDPGQGLRLIYYSQIVNDFQKGDIAEGYSVSREKKESFPLTVTSAQKNPTAFYLCASSIGGAGYTFGSGTRLTVV.

The rearrangement links TRBV7-9 to TRBJ1-2; TRBD1 aligns across 7 bases. The CDR3 runs 15 residues. With V trimmed by 5 bases and J by 0 bases, 6 bases remained unmatched. Germline CDR1 reads SEHNR; CDR2 reads FQNEAQ (reference sequence). CDR3 in amino acids: CASSQRQGANYGYTF. For the CDR3, the DNA is TGTGCCAGCAGCCAGAGACAGGGAGCTAACTATGGCTACACCTTC. Full variable domain (outside the CDR3, taken from reference TRBV7-9 and TRBJ1-2): DTGVSQNPRHKITKRGQNVTFRCDPISEHNRLYWYRQTLGQGPEFLTYFQNEAQLEKSRLLSDRFSAERPKGSFSTLEIQRTEQGDSAMYLCASSQRQGANYGYTFGSGTRLTVV.

J is TRBJ2-1 and V is TRBV7-2; 8 bases map to TRBD1. J was trimmed by 1 base and V by 5 bases; bases with no gene match: 4. CDR1 and CDR2 (germline): SGHTA, FQGNSA. The length of the CDR3 is 15 residues. The CDR3 loop reads CASSIGQGSYNEQFF. CDR3 in DNA: TGTGCCAGCAGCATAGGACAGGGTTCCTACAATGAGCAGTTCTTC.

This chain joins TRBV24-1 and TRBJ2-3; possible D gene TRBD1, 6 bases. The CDR3 has 16 residues. The ends were cut back, 4 bases at V and 0 bases at J, with 13 bases in the middle. From germline, CDR1 is KGHDR and CDR2 SFDVKD. The chain's CDR3 is CATSDPTGISTDTQYF. Written as DNA, the CDR3 is TGTGCCACCAGTGACCCCACAGGGATTAGCACAGATACGCAGTATTTT.

This chain uses TRBV2 with TRBJ2-5; possibly TRBD2 for D (5 bases). V gave up 3 bases and J gave up 7 bases, with 12 bases separating them. Germline V gene sequence: CDR1 SNHLY, CDR2 FYNNEI. The CDR3 consists of 13 residues. Here the CDR3 DNA reads TGTGCCAGCAGTGACGAGGGTCTGCGGACCCAGTACTTC. It yields the protein CASSDEGLRTQYF.

This clone was found a few times. This chain uses TRBV12-5 with TRBJ1-6, with 7 bases aligning to TRBD1. Germline V CDR1 and CDR2: LGHNT, FRNRAP. Unmatched junction bases numbered 9, after V lost 6 bases and J lost 7 bases. The CDR3 length is 15 residues. The CDR3 nucleotides are TGTGCTAGTGGGGATATACAGGGGAAGAATTCACCCCTCCACTTT. Its translation: CASGDIQGKNSPLHF. Drawing the rest from reference TRBV12-5 and TRBJ1-6, the complete variable domain is DARVTQTPRHKVTEMGQEVTMRCQPILGHNTVFWYRQTMMQGLELLAYFRNRAPLDDSGMPKDRFSAEMPDATLATLKIQPSEPRDSAVYFCASGDIQGKNSPLHFGNGTRLTVT.

This chain links TRBV6-5 with TRBJ2-3; the match to TRBD1 covers 7 bases. Unmatched junction bases numbered 8, after V lost 0 bases and J lost 5 bases. CDR3 length: 16 residues. From germline, CDR1 is MNHEY and CDR2 SVGAGI. The CDR3 here is CASSYSMAGGVDTQYF. In nucleotides, the CDR3 is TGTGCCAGCAGTTACTCGATGGCAGGGGGAGTAGATACGCAGTATTTT.

The rearrangement joins TRBV6-1 to TRBJ2-7, with 8 bases fitting TRBD1. The trim removed 4 bases at V and 0 bases at J, leaving 11 bases unmatched. CDR1 and CDR2 from the germline V gene are MNHNS and SASEGT. This CDR3 is built from 17 residues. CDR3 nucleotides: TGTGCCAGCAGTGGGGCAAGGGACAGGTTAAGCTCCTACGAGCAGTACTTC. It translates to CASSGARDRLSSYEQYF.

J is TRBJ2-5 and V is TRBV5-8, with 8 bases aligning to TRBD1. This CDR3 contains 17 residues. V trimming: 3 bases; J trimming: 5 bases; junction bases outside the gene matches: 15. Germline values: CDR1 SGHTS, CDR2 YDEGEE. This chain's CDR3 is CASSSGRQGRLGETQYF. The CDR3 DNA is TGTGCCAGCAGCTCGGGAAGACAGGGGAGATTGGGGGAGACCCAGTACTTC. Based on the CDR3 plus reference TRBV5-8 and TRBJ2-5, the full variable domain is EAGVTQSPTHLIKTRGQQATLRCSPISGHTSVYWYQQALGLGLQFLLWYDEGEERNRGNFPPRFSGRQFPNYSSELNVNALELEDSALYLCASSSGRQGRLGETQYFGPGTRLLVL.

The V gene is TRBV12-5, the J gene TRBJ2-5; D remains unclear. V dropped 1 base and J dropped 5 bases, with 8 bases sitting between them. The CDR3 has 13 residues. Germline loops: CDR1 LGHNT, CDR2 FRNRAP. CDR3 DNA: TGTGCTAGTGGTTTGGCAGGAAGGGAGACCCAGTACTTC. Encoded protein: CASGLAGRETQYF.

V gene TRBV5-4 combines with J gene TRBJ2-7; D is perhaps TRBD1 (5 bases). V dropped 0 bases and J dropped 3 bases, with 10 bases sitting between them. The CDR3 has 14 residues. Germline V CDR1 and CDR2: SGHNT, YYREEE (reference sequence). As DNA, the CDR3 is TGTGCCAGCAGCTTGGGCCAGGGCCTCTACGAGCAGTACTTC. Encoded protein: CASSLGQGLYEQYF.

The chain has TRBV19 and TRBJ1-6, with D perhaps TRBD1 (5 bases). This CDR3 is 12 amino acids long. The germline gives CDR1 LNHDA, CDR2 SQIVND (reference sequence). Trimming took off 0 bases at V and 14 bases at J, with 8 bases between the two ends. CDR3 sequence reads: CASSIDRGSLHF. The CDR3 DNA follows: TGTGCCAGTAGTATAGATCGGGGGTCCCTCCACTTT. Supplemented by reference TRBV19 and TRBJ1-6, the full variable domain reads DGGITQSPKYLFRKEGQNVTLSCEQNLNHDAMYWYRQDPGQGLRLIYYSQIVNDFQKGDIAEGYSVSREKKESFPLTVTSAQKNPTAFYLCASSIDRGSLHFGNGTRLTVT.

V usage is TRBV11-2 and J usage is TRBJ2-7; 8 bases are a match to TRBD1. Germline CDR1 is SGHAT and CDR2 is FQNNGV. J was trimmed by 2 bases and V by 0 bases; bases with no gene match: 0. There are 14 residues in the CDR3. Here the CDR3 DNA reads TGTGCCAGCAGCTTAGAGGACAGGGCCTACGAGCAGTACTTC. It specifies CASSLEDRAYEQYF.